This is a list of T cell receptor beta chains from one sample in a study of shared clonotypes between healthy human individuals. Data came from immunoSEQ multiplex PCR; TCRdb stores just in-frame clones and leaves some out. Of roughly 2.2 million clones in the sample, just under 95% were seen once. Source material: naive CD4+ T cells from PBMCs. The receptors come from a man aged 18 to 29 in good health. Some clones in this sample may be carry-over from other donors' samples. Both conserved end residues are part of each CDR3. The order of the fields is CDR3 length, clone size, D gene, V gene, J gene, CDR3 DNA, CDR3 protein. The D gene is left open where the match is weak. The size field is filled for only some rows; it gives once, few, many or a size class.

cdr3_length: 14; clone_size: -; d_call: -; v_call: TRBV30; j_call: TRBJ2-6; cdr3_nt: TGTGCCTCCCCGAGAGGAAGTGGGGCCAACGTCCTGACTTTC; cdr3_aa: CASPRGSGANVLTF
cdr3_length: 15; clone_size: once; d_call: TRBD1; v_call: TRBV5-1; j_call: TRBJ2-3; cdr3_nt: TGCGCCAGCAGCACAGGACAGGGTTTGTCGGATACGCAGTATTTT; cdr3_aa: CASSTGQGLSDTQYF
cdr3_length: 15; clone_size: -; d_call: -; v_call: TRBV7-2; j_call: TRBJ2-5; cdr3_nt: TGTGCCAGCAGCTTTGCTTCAGGGCCAGGGGAGACCCAGTACTTC; cdr3_aa: CASSFASGPGETQYF
cdr3_length: 19; clone_size: -; d_call: TRBD2; v_call: TRBV19; j_call: TRBJ2-1; cdr3_nt: TGTGCCAGTAGTATCGACAGGGTGAGGGCTAGCGGGAGGGTCGGTGAGCAGTTCTTC; cdr3_aa: CASSIDRVRASGRVGEQFF
cdr3_length: 14; clone_size: -; d_call: -; v_call: TRBV7-2; j_call: TRBJ1-4; cdr3_nt: TGTGCCAGCAGCTACACGTCAACTAATGAAAAACTGTTTTTT; cdr3_aa: CASSYTSTNEKLFF
cdr3_length: 13; clone_size: -; d_call: -; v_call: TRBV5-1; j_call: TRBJ2-5; cdr3_nt: TGCGCCAGCAGCTTGGGCAGGGGAGAGACCCAGTACTTC; cdr3_aa: CASSLGRGETQYF
cdr3_length: 15; clone_size: -; d_call: TRBD1; v_call: TRBV11-2; j_call: TRBJ2-7; cdr3_nt: TGTGCCAGCAGCCCCTTCTGGACAGGGCAGCGCGAGCAGTACTTC; cdr3_aa: CASSPFWTGQREQYF
cdr3_length: 14; clone_size: -; d_call: -; v_call: TRBV10-3; j_call: TRBJ2-6; cdr3_nt: TGTGCCACCAAGGCAAAAGAGGGGGCCAACGTCCTGACTTTC; cdr3_aa: CATKAKEGANVLTF
cdr3_length: 15; clone_size: once; d_call: -; v_call: TRBV5-4; j_call: TRBJ2-2; cdr3_nt: TGTGCCAGCGGCCGAAGGGCTAGCGACACCGGGGAGCTGTTTTTT; cdr3_aa: CASGRRASDTGELFF
cdr3_length: 14; clone_size: -; d_call: -; v_call: TRBV11-2; j_call: TRBJ2-7; cdr3_nt: TGTGCCAGCAGGCGCCCCAGGGCAGGGGACGAGCAGTACTTC; cdr3_aa: CASRRPRAGDEQYF
cdr3_length: 14; clone_size: -; d_call: -; v_call: TRBV5-6; j_call: TRBJ2-7; cdr3_nt: TGTGCCAGCAGCCCAGACAGATCTATCTACGAGCAGTACTTC; cdr3_aa: CASSPDRSIYEQYF
cdr3_length: 12; clone_size: -; d_call: -; v_call: TRBV25-1; j_call: TRBJ2-6; cdr3_nt: TGTGCCAGCAGGGCCGGGGCCAACGTCCTGACTTTC; cdr3_aa: CASRAGANVLTF
cdr3_length: 17; clone_size: -; d_call: -; v_call: TRBV2; j_call: TRBJ2-1; cdr3_nt: TGTGCCAGCAGTGAGCACCCCCCTGGCGGAACCTACAATGAGCAGTTCTTC; cdr3_aa: CASSEHPPGGTYNEQFF
cdr3_length: 15; clone_size: -; d_call: -; v_call: TRBV7-9; j_call: TRBJ2-3; cdr3_nt: TGTGCCAGCCAGAGAGGGGAGAAGGGCACAGATACGCAGTATTTT; cdr3_aa: CASQRGEKGTDTQYF
cdr3_length: 15; clone_size: -; d_call: TRBD1; v_call: TRBV14; j_call: TRBJ1-1; cdr3_nt: TGTGCCAGCAGAGGGACAGGGAATATATCTCCTGAAGCTTTCTTT; cdr3_aa: CASRGTGNISPEAFF
cdr3_length: 15; clone_size: -; d_call: -; v_call: TRBV11-2; j_call: TRBJ2-1; cdr3_nt: TGTGCCAGCAGCTTAATTGGCCGGAGATACAATGAGCAGTTCTTC; cdr3_aa: CASSLIGRRYNEQFF
cdr3_length: 10; clone_size: -; d_call: -; v_call: TRBV28; j_call: TRBJ2-2; cdr3_nt: TGTGCCAGCAGGGGCCGGGAGCTGTTTTTT; cdr3_aa: CASRGRELFF
cdr3_length: 15; clone_size: few; d_call: -; v_call: TRBV19; j_call: TRBJ1-5; cdr3_nt: TGTGCCAGTAGTATAGAGGGTCCCTACAGTCAGCCCCAGCATTTT; cdr3_aa: CASSIEGPYSQPQHF
cdr3_length: 16; clone_size: -; d_call: TRBD1; v_call: TRBV5-1; j_call: TRBJ2-4; cdr3_nt: TGCGCCAGCAGCTTGGGAGGGGGCCGGTCCAAAAACATTCAGTACTTC; cdr3_aa: CASSLGGGRSKNIQYF
cdr3_length: 12; clone_size: -; d_call: -; v_call: TRBV6-1; j_call: TRBJ1-6; cdr3_nt: TGTGCCAGCAGTCATTCACAGCCACCCCTCCACTTT; cdr3_aa: CASSHSQPPLHF
cdr3_length: 13; clone_size: -; d_call: -; v_call: TRBV25-1; j_call: TRBJ2-7; cdr3_nt: TGTGCCAGCAGTGGGCTAGCGAATGGCGAGCAGTACTTC; cdr3_aa: CASSGLANGEQYF
cdr3_length: 14; clone_size: few; d_call: -; v_call: TRBV7-9; j_call: TRBJ1-2; cdr3_nt: TGTGCCAGCAGCTTAGACAGCAGCCTCTATGGCTACACCTTC; cdr3_aa: CASSLDSSLYGYTF
cdr3_length: 13; clone_size: -; d_call: TRBD1; v_call: TRBV2; j_call: TRBJ2-1; cdr3_nt: TGTGCCAGCACGGACAGGGTGTACAATGAGCAGTTCTTC; cdr3_aa: CASTDRVYNEQFF
cdr3_length: 15; clone_size: -; d_call: -; v_call: TRBV4-3; j_call: TRBJ1-2; cdr3_nt: TGCGCCAGCAGCCTTCTCGTTCGGGGGGAGAATGGCTACACCTTC; cdr3_aa: CASSLLVRGENGYTF
cdr3_length: 19; clone_size: -; d_call: TRBD1; v_call: TRBV2; j_call: TRBJ1-1; cdr3_nt: TGTGCCAGCAGTGTGCGTGGGACCGGGACAGCAGAGGGTCGCACTGAAGCTTTCTTT; cdr3_aa: CASSVRGTGTAEGRTEAFF
cdr3_length: 17; clone_size: -; d_call: TRBD1; v_call: TRBV5-1; j_call: TRBJ2-1; cdr3_nt: TGCGCCAGCCGCCATAACGCGGGGGGACAGGGGGTCAATGAGCAGTTCTTC; cdr3_aa: CASRHNAGGQGVNEQFF
cdr3_length: 16; clone_size: -; d_call: TRBD1; v_call: TRBV14; j_call: TRBJ2-5; cdr3_nt: TGTGCCAGCAGCCCATCGACAGGGAGAGAGCAAGAGACCCAGTACTTC; cdr3_aa: CASSPSTGREQETQYF
cdr3_length: 16; clone_size: -; d_call: TRBD2; v_call: TRBV6-5; j_call: TRBJ2-7; cdr3_nt: TGTGCCAGCAGTTACGCCGGGACTAAGTCTGTGTGGGAGCAGTACTTC; cdr3_aa: CASSYAGTKSVWEQYF
cdr3_length: 14; clone_size: -; d_call: TRBD2; v_call: TRBV28; j_call: TRBJ2-5; cdr3_nt: TGTGCCAGCAGACACACCGGGGGGGAAGAGACCCAGTACTTC; cdr3_aa: CASRHTGGEETQYF
cdr3_length: 16; clone_size: -; d_call: -; v_call: TRBV5-1; j_call: TRBJ2-7; cdr3_nt: TGCGCCAGCAGCTGGGGTGGTACGGGAAACGGAGACGAGCAGTACTTC; cdr3_aa: CASSWGGTGNGDEQYF
cdr3_length: 13; clone_size: -; d_call: -; v_call: TRBV4-1; j_call: TRBJ1-5; cdr3_nt: TGCGCCAGCAGCCAAGATAACCTTCAGCCCCAGCATTTT; cdr3_aa: CASSQDNLQPQHF
cdr3_length: 12; clone_size: -; d_call: -; v_call: TRBV19; j_call: TRBJ2-7; cdr3_nt: TGTGCCAGTAGCCCCCGCGGGGCCGAGCAGTACTTC; cdr3_aa: CASSPRGAEQYF
cdr3_length: 15; clone_size: -; d_call: -; v_call: TRBV4-2; j_call: TRBJ2-2; cdr3_nt: TGTGCCGGCAGCCAAGTTTCCCCGTACACCGGGGAGCTGTTTTTT; cdr3_aa: CAGSQVSPYTGELFF